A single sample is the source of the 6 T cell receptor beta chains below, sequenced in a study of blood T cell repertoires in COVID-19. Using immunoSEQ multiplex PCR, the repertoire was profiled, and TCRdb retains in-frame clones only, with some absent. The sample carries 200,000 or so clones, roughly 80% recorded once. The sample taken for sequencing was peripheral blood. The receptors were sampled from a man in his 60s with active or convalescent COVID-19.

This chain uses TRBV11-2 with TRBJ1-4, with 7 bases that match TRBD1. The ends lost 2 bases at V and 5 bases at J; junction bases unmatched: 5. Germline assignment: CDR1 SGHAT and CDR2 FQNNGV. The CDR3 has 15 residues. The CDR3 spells CASSLLQTGNEKLFF. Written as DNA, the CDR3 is TGTGCCAGCAGCTTACTTCAGACAGGGAATGAAAAACTGTTTTTT.

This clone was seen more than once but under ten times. The CDR3 loop reads CATSDRQGTDTQYF. The CDR3 region has the DNA TGTGCCACCAGTGATAGACAGGGCACAGATACGCAGTATTTT. V gene TRBV24-1 combines with J gene TRBJ2-3; tentative D call: TRBD1 (6 bases). The CDR3 covers 14 residues. Germline CDR1 is KGHDR and CDR2 is SFDVKD. V was shortened by 3 bases and J by 1 base, with 7 bases between the two germline ends.

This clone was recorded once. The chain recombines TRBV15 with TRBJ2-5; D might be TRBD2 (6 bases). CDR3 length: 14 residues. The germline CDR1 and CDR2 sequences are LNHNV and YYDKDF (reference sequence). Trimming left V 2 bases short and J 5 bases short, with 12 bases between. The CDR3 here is CATSRPPGVETQYF. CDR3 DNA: TGTGCCACCAGCAGACCGCCGGGGGTGGAGACCCAGTACTTC.

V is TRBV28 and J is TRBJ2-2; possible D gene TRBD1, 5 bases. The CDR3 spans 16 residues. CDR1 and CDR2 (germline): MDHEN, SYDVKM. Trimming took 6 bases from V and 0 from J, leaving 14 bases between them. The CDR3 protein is CASSPEKGSNTGELFF. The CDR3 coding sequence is TGTGCCAGCAGCCCCGAGAAGGGGTCGAACACCGGGGAGCTGTTTTTT.

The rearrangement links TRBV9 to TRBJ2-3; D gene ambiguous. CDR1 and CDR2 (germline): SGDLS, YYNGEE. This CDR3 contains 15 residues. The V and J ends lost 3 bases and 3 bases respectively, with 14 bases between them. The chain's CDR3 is CASSALERKTDTQYF. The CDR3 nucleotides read TGTGCCAGCAGCGCCTTGGAGCGAAAGACAGATACGCAGTATTTT.

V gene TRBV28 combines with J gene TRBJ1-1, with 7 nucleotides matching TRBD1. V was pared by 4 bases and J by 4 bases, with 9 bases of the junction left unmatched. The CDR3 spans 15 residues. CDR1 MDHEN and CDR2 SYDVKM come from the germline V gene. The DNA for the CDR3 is TGTGCCAGCAGTTCCCAGACAGGGTGGGGCACTGAAGCTTTCTTT. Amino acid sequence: CASSSQTGWGTEAFF.